This note documents a single T cell receptor (beta chain) sequence. The CDR3 has 16 amino acids. Per germline, CDR1 MNHEY and CDR2 SVGEGT. The ends lost 0 bases at V and 8 bases at J; junction bases unmatched: 8. This sample was taken from a study of blood T cell repertoires in COVID-19. Study details: Acute-phase and convalescent COVID-19 samples originated in the United States, Italy and Spain. Sources were T cells, B-cell-depleted T cells, or PBMCs; the material itself was cDNA or gDNA.

In the authors' workflow: Using reference gene primer amplification, nucleated cell counts were estimated. Using immunoSEQ multiplex PCR, the repertoire was profiled, and TCRdb retains in-frame clones only, with some absent. D and trimming were read from the DNA, whereas the V and J calls and clone size are those reported in that table. The sample carries 35,000 to 50,000 clones, nearly 90% recorded once. Sequenced sample: peripheral blood. V is TRBV6-2 or TRBV6-3 and J is TRBJ2-2; 8 bases line up with TRBD2. This clonotype was sampled from a man aged 50-59 years with active COVID-19. The CDR3 loop is CASSYSGLAGAGELFF. For the CDR3, the DNA is TGTGCCAGCAGTTACTCGGGCCTAGCGGGTGCTGGGGAGCTGTTTTTT.